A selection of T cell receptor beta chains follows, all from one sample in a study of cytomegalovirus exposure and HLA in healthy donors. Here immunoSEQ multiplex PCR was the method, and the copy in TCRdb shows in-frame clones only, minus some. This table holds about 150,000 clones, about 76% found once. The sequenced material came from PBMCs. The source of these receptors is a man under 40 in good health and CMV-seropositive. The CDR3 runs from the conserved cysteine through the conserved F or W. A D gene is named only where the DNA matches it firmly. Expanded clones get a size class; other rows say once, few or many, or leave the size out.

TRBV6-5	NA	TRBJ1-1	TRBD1	CASSYSSQGGTEAFF	TGTGCCAGCAGTTACTCCTCCCAGGGGGGCACTGAAGCTTTCTTT
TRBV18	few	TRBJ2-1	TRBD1	CASSRDRGGNEQFF	TGTGCCAGCTCGCGGGACAGGGGAGGTAATGAGCAGTTCTTC
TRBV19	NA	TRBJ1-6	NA	CASSPGLVNSPLHF	TGTGCCAGTAGTCCAGGCCTTGTAAATTCACCCCTCCACTTT
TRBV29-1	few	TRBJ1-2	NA	CSVQGSNYGYTF	TGCAGCGTTCAGGGATCTAACTATGGCTACACCTTC
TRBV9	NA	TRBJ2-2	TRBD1	CASSVEQGALAGELFF	TGTGCCAGCAGCGTAGAACAGGGGGCTTTGGCCGGGGAGCTGTTTTTT
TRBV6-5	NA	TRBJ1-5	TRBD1	CASSSQGNQPQHF	TGTGCCAGCAGTTCACAGGGGAATCAGCCCCAGCATTTT
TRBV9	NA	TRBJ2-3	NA	CASSVDPQDTQYF	TGTGCCAGCAGCGTAGATCCTCAGGATACGCAGTATTTT
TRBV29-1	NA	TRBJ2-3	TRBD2	CSVRRSGAATDTQYF	TGCAGCGTGCGTCGCAGCGGGGCTGCCACAGATACGCAGTATTTT
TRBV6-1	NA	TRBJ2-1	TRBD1	CASSGGDRGLSFYNEQFF	TGTGCCAGCAGTGGAGGGGACAGGGGGCTATCTTTCTACAATGAGCAGTTCTTC
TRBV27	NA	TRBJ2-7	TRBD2	CASSLMGGSSYEQYF	TGTGCCAGCAGTTTAATGGGGGGGAGCTCCTACGAGCAGTACTTC
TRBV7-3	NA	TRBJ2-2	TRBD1	CASSSQPGQSTGELFF	TGTGCCAGCAGCTCACAACCGGGACAGTCCACCGGGGAGCTGTTTTTT
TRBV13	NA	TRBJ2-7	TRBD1	CASSPTIDRGPYEQYF	TGTGCCAGCAGCCCAACGATCGACAGGGGCCCGTACGAGCAGTACTTC
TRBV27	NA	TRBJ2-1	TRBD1	CASSLRGGDRLPYNEQFF	TGTGCCAGCAGTTTAAGAGGGGGCGATAGACTCCCCTACAATGAGCAGTTCTTC
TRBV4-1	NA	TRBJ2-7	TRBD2	CASSHAGTRALEQYF	TGCGCCAGCAGCCATGCCGGGACTAGGGCCCTCGAGCAGTACTTC